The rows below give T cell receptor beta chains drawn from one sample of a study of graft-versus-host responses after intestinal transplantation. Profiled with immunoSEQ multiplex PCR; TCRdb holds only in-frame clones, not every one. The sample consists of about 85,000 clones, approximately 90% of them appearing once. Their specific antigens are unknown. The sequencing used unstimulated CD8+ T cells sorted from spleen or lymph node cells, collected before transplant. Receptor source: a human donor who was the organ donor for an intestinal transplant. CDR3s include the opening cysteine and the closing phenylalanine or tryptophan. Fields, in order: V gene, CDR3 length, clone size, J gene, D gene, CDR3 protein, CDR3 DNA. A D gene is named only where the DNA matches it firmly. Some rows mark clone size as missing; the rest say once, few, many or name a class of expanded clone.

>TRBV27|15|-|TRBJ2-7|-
CASTPRAGGSYEQYF
TGTGCCAGCACCCCGAGGGCAGGGGGGTCCTACGAGCAGTACTTC
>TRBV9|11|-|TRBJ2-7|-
CASSVGYEQYF
TGTGCCAGCAGCGTAGGCTACGAGCAGTACTTC
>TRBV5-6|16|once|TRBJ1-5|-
CASSLASSGRFEPQHF
TGTGCCAGCAGCTTAGCGTCATCGGGGCGTTTTGAGCCCCAGCATTTT
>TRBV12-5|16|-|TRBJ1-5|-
CASGLNIGYSNQPQHF
TGTGCTAGTGGTTTGAATATCGGGTATAGCAATCAGCCCCAGCATTTT
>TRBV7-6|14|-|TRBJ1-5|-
CASSSRQSNQPQHF
TGTGCCAGCAGCTCCCGACAGAGCAATCAGCCCCAGCATTTT
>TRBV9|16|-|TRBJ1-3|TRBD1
CASSGTGSTSGNTIYF
TGTGCCAGCAGCGGGACAGGGTCCACATCTGGAAACACCATATATTTT
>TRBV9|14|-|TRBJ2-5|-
CASSVQGSQETQYF
TGTGCCAGCAGCGTCCAGGGTTCCCAAGAGACCCAGTACTTC
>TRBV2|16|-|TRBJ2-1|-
CASSEELSGIYNEQFF
TGTGCCAGCAGTGAAGAGTTGTCGGGAATCTACAATGAGCAGTTCTTC
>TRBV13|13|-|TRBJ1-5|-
CASSSRGGQPQHF
TGTGCCAGCAGCTCCAGGGGAGGGCAGCCCCAGCATTTT
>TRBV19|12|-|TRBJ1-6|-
CASSMGREALHF
TGTGCCAGTAGTATGGGGCGGGAAGCCCTCCACTTT
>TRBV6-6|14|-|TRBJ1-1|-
CASSYSGLDTEAFF
TGTGCCAGCAGTTACTCAGGACTAGACACTGAAGCTTTCTTT
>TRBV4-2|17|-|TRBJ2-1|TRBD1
CASSLRQTTGVEDEQFF
TGTGCCAGCAGCCTCCGCCAGACGACAGGGGTTGAAGATGAGCAGTTCTTC
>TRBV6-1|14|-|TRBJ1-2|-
CATRQKPPSYGYTF
TGTGCCACCCGACAGAAACCTCCCTCTTATGGCTACACCTTC
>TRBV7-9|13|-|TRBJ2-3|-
CASSSPLPDTQYF
TGTGCCAGCAGCTCACCCCTCCCAGATACGCAGTATTTT
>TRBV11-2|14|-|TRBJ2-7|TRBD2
CASRYSGGTYEQYF
TGTGCCAGCAGATATAGCGGGGGAACCTACGAGCAGTACTTC
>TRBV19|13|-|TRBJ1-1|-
CASSHGRPGRAFF
TGTGCCAGTAGTCACGGAAGGCCCGGACGGGCTTTCTTT
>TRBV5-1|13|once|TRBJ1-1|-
CASSLTGTTEAFF
TGCGCCAGCAGCTTGACAGGGACCACTGAAGCTTTCTTT
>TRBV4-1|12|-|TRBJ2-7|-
CASSHFEGEQYF
TGCGCCAGCAGCCATTTCGAGGGGGAGCAGTACTTC
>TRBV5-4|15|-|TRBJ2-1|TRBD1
CASSYTGGADNEQFF
TGTGCCAGCAGCTACACAGGGGGCGCGGACAATGAGCAGTTCTTC
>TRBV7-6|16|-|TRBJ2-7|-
CASSLGVVSGTYEQYF
TGTGCCAGCAGCTTAGGTGTCGTCAGTGGGACCTACGAGCAGTACTTC
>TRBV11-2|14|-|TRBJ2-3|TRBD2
CASSLLAGGGTQYF
TGTGCCAGCAGCTTACTAGCGGGGGGGGGTACGCAGTATTTT
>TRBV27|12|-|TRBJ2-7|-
CASSNQKSEQYF
TGTGCCAGCAGTAACCAGAAAAGTGAGCAGTACTTC
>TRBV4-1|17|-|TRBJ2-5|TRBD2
CASSQVRSGGSQETQYF
TGCGCCAGCAGCCAAGTGAGGAGCGGGGGGTCGCAAGAGACCCAGTACTTC
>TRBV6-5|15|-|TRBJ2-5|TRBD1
CASSHGTVVQETQYF
TGTGCCAGCAGCCATGGGACAGTCGTCCAAGAGACCCAGTACTTC
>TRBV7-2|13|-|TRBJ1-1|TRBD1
CASSSYRGTEAFF
TGTGCCAGCAGCTCTTACAGGGGCACTGAAGCTTTCTTT
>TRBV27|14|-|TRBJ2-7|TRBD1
CASSPGTGEYEQYF
TGTGCCAGCAGTCCCGGGACAGGGGAGTACGAGCAGTACTTC
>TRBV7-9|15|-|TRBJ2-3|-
CASSYAGGPTDTQYF
TGTGCCAGCAGCTACGCCGGGGGGCCCACAGATACGCAGTATTTT
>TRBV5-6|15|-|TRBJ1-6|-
CASSPDTGHNSPLHF
TGTGCCAGCAGCCCAGACACAGGGCATAATTCACCCCTCCACTTT
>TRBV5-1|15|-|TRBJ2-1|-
CASSWGDSSYNEQFF
TGCGCCAGCAGCTGGGGGGACAGTTCCTACAATGAGCAGTTCTTC
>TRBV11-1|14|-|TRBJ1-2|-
CASSLAPTGIGYTF
TGTGCCAGCAGCTTAGCGCCCACCGGGATTGGCTACACCTTC
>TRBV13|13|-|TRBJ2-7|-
CASSPGHTYEQYF
TGTGCCAGCAGCCCCGGACATACCTACGAGCAGTACTTC
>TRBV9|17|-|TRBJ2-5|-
CASSVAPPGSSEETQYF
TGTGCCAGCAGCGTAGCTCCTCCCGGGAGTAGTGAGGAGACCCAGTACTTC
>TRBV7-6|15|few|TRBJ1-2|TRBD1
CASSYTQGAQYGYTF
TGTGCCAGCAGCTATACACAGGGGGCTCAATATGGCTACACCTTC
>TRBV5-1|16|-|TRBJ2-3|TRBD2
CASSPAGGPNTDTQYF
TGCGCCAGCAGCCCGGCGGGGGGACCGAACACAGATACGCAGTATTTT
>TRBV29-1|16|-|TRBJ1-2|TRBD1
CSVEGFWTGTNYGYTF
TGCAGCGTAGAAGGTTTTTGGACAGGGACTAACTATGGCTACACCTTC